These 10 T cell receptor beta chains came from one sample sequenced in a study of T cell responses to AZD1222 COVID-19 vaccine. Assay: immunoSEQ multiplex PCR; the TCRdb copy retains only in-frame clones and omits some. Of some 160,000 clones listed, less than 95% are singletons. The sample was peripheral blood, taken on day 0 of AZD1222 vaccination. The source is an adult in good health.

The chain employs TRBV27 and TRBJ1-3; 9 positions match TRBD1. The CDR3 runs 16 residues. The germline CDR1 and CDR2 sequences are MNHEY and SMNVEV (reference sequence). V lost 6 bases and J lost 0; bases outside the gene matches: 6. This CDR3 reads CASRATGGHSGNTIYF. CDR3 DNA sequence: TGTGCCAGCAGGGCTACAGGGGGCCACTCTGGAAACACCATATATTTT.

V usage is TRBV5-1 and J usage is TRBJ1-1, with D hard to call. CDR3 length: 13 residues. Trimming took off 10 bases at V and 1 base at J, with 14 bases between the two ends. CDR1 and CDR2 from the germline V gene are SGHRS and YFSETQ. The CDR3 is CAVRLIGNTEAFF. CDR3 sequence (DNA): TGCGCCGTCCGACTGATTGGGAACACTGAAGCTTTCTTT.

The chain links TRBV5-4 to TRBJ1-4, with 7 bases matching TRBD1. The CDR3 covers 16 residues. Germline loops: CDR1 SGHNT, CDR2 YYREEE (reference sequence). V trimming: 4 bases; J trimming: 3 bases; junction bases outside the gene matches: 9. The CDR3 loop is CASSVGQFIPNEKLFF. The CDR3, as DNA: TGTGCCAGCAGCGTGGGACAGTTCATCCCTAATGAAAAACTGTTTTTT.

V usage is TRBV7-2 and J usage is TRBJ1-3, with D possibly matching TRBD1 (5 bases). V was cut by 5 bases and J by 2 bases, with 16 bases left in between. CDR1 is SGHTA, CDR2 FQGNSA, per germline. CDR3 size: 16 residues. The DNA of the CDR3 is TGTGCCAGCAGCGAACGAGGGGTTGGAACTGGAAACACCATATATTTT. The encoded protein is CASSERGVGTGNTIYF.

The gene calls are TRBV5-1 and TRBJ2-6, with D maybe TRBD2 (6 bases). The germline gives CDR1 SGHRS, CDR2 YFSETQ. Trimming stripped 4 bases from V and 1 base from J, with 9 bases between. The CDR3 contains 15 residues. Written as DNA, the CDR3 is TGCGCCAGCAGCCTGGGACTTTCTGGGGCCAACGTCCTGACTTTC. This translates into CASSLGLSGANVLTF. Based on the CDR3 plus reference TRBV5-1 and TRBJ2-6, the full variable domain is KAGVTQTPRYLIKTRGQQVTLSCSPISGHRSVSWYQQTPGQGLQFLFEYFSETQRNKGNFPGRFSGRQFSNSRSEMNVSTLELGDSALYLCASSLGLSGANVLTFGAGSRLTVL.

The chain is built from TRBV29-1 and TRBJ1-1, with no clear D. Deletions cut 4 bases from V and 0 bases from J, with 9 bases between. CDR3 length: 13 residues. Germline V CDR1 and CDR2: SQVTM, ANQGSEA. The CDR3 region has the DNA TGCAGCGTTGCTTCCGGGTTGAACACTGAAGCTTTCTTT. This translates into CSVASGLNTEAFF.

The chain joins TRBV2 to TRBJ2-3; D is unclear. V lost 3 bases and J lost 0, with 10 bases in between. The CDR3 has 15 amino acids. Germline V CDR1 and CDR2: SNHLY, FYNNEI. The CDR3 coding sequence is TGTGCCAGCAGTGATCCGGCGCGGAGCACAGATACGCAGTATTTT. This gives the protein CASSDPARSTDTQYF.

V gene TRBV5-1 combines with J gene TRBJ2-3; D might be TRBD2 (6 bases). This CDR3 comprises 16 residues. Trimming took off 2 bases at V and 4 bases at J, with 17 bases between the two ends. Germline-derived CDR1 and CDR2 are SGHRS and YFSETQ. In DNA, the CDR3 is TGCGCCAGCAGCTTTTTTTGGGACGGGGGTCCAGATACGCAGTATTTT. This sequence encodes CASSFFWDGGPDTQYF.

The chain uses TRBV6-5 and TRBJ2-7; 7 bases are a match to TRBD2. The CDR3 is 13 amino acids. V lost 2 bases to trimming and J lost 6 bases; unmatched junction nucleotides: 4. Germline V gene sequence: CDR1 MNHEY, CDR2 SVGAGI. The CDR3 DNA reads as TGTGCCAGCAGTTACGGGGGGGGATCCGAGCAGTACTTC. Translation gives CASSYGGGSEQYF.

The CDR3: CASSSVVGETQYF. The CDR3 DNA follows: TGTGCCAGCAGTTCTGTAGTCGGAGAGACCCAGTACTTC. V is TRBV6-5 and J is TRBJ2-5; D is undetermined. Trimming cost V 4 bases and J 4 bases, with 10 bases left between them. This CDR3 is 13 amino acids long. Germline V CDR1 and CDR2: MNHEY, SVGAGI.